This T cell receptor beta chain was observed in a study of T cell responses to AZD1222 COVID-19 vaccine. Study-level results: Just 6 or 7 people given AZD1222 tested seropositive at baseline. The peak T cell response came first, and repertoires were sampled only after it. Across spike, vaccine-associated CD4 TCRs were found, dominant at 160-218 and 743-854.

Comment on this clone: Its antigen is not known.

This CDR3 region has 16 residues. The germline V gene has CDR1 MDHEN and CDR2 SYDVKM. V lost 3 bases to trimming and J lost 2 bases; unmatched junction nucleotides: 6. Here immunoSEQ multiplex PCR was the method, and the copy in TCRdb shows in-frame clones only, minus some. The sample holds approximately 130,000 clones, 75% to 90% seen once. The source material was peripheral blood, sampled on day 0 of MenACWY control vaccination. This rearrangement joins TRBV28 to TRBJ1-5; the match to TRBD1 covers 8 bases. The TCR originated in an adult in good health. The CDR3 loop is CASSFPGQGGNQPQHF. DNA of the CDR3: TGTGCCAGCAGTTTCCCTGGACAGGGCGGCAATCAGCCCCAGCATTTT.